The clone carrying this T cell receptor beta chain was detected a few times. What it binds is unknown. This record comes from a study of identical twins. cDNA molecules carried unique molecular identifiers, and template switching added a universal primer site. TCRdb used MiXCR to reprocess the 5' RACE reads, holding one entry per CDR3 protein. The data show about 240,000 distinct CDR3 sequences, about 11% seen once. CDR3 length: 13 residues. Germline loops: CDR1 SQVTM, CDR2 ANQGSEA. With 4 bases clipped from V and 5 bases from J, the junction kept 6 bases outside the gene matches. Study-level points and caveats: Twins shared beta out-of-frame sequences in excess, but this excess was weaker. Conclusions were based on cross-sectional statistical analysis, without following the same donors.

The sequencing sample was made of memory T cells sorted from blood. The rearrangement links TRBV29-1 to TRBJ2-5; 8 bases agree with TRBD2. The sequence came from a man in his fifties or sixties in good health. DNA for the CDR3: TGCAGCGTTGGAGGGACTAGGGGGGAGACCCAGTACTTC. Protein: CSVGGTRGETQYF.